The next 8 T cell receptor beta chains were all read from a single sample in a study of identical twins listed by TCRdb under 2016. To prepare the library, 5' RACE was applied. Reads for this sample came from an Illumina HiSeq 2000. The public reads were quality trimmed at Q25 with fastp and then assembled into clones with MiXCR by TCRdb, keeping productive beta chains. Identical CDR3 protein sequences are pooled into one entry, listed with their most common genes and DNA. Recorded for this sample are over 550,000 distinct CDR3 sequences; about 7% of them occurred a single time. The ten biggest clones cover 1.6% of the sample. This same sample was also part of a study on yellow fever vaccine responses in identical twins.

Sequencing input: PBMCs. Receptors originate from a woman aged 18-35 years in good health.

This clonotype was observed a handful of times. The V and J genes are TRBV19 and TRBJ1-1; D is possibly TRBD1 (6 bases). V shed 3 bases and J shed 1 base, with 9 bases lying between them. Germline V CDR1 and CDR2: LNHDA, SQIVND (reference sequence). This CDR3 comprises 14 residues. DNA for the CDR3: TGTGCCAGTAGTATGGGACAAGCGAACACTGAAGCTTTCTTT. It specifies CASSMGQANTEAFF.

This clonotype was detected only a few times. As DNA, the CDR3 is TGTGCCAGCAGACGAGCGGGGGTTCAAGAGACCCAGTACTTC. It yields the protein CASRRAGVQETQYF. The chain recombines TRBV28 with TRBJ2-5; 8 nucleotides match TRBD2. The CDR3 is made up of 14 amino acids. Germline V lookup: CDR1 MDHEN, CDR2 SYDVKM. The ends lost 6 bases at V and 2 bases at J; junction bases unmatched: 5.

This clonotype was seen at least ten times. The J gene is TRBJ2-7, the V gene TRBV5-1; weak D call: TRBD1 (5 bases). The CDR3 runs 18 residues. Germline assignment: CDR1 SGHRS and CDR2 YFSETQ. V was pared by 3 bases and J by 0 bases, with 22 bases between. The DNA for the CDR3 is TGCGCCAGCAGCTCCCTTTCGGACACCGTTAGGAGCTCCTACGAGCAGTACTTC. It is translated as CASSSLSDTVRSSYEQYF.

This clonotype was recorded a few times. V and J are TRBV3-1 and TRBJ2-1; 11 bases agree with TRBD2. The CDR3 is made up of 19 amino acids. Germline lookup yields CDR1 LGHDT and CDR2 YNNKEL (reference sequence). The J segment lost 1 base and the V segment lost 5 bases, leaving 13 bases of the junction unmatched. The DNA for the CDR3 is TGTGCCAGCAGCACCCGAGATAGCGGGGGGGCCTATTCCTACAATGAGCAGTTCTTC. This translates into CASSTRDSGGAYSYNEQFF.

The J gene is TRBJ2-7, the V gene TRBV29-1; 13 positions match TRBD2. J was trimmed by 2 bases and V by 4 bases; bases with no gene match: 2. This CDR3 has 14 residues. Germline lookup yields CDR1 SQVTM and CDR2 ANQGSEA. The DNA of the CDR3 is TGCAGCGTTGGGACTAGCGGGAGAACCTACGAGCAGTACTTC. This gives the protein CSVGTSGRTYEQYF.

The chain employs TRBV20-1 and TRBJ2-1; 8 bases line up with TRBD1. The CDR3 sequence is 15 residues long. Unmatched junction bases numbered 12, after V lost 3 bases and J lost 8 bases. Germline V gene sequence: CDR1 DFQATT, CDR2 SNEGSKA (reference sequence). CDR3 region: CSARDQGARGDEQFF. DNA of the CDR3: TGCAGTGCTAGGGATCAGGGGGCGCGGGGAGATGAGCAGTTCTTC.

This clonotype appeared a few times. This rearrangement joins TRBV6-1 to TRBJ1-4; the D is unclear. The germline gives CDR1 MNHNS, CDR2 SASEGT. V lost 0 bases to trimming and J lost 8 bases, with 13 bases between them. The CDR3 extends over 15 amino acids. CDR3 bases: TGTGCCAGCAGTGAAGCGCTTCCTTGGGAGGAAAAACTGTTTTTT. This translates into CASSEALPWEEKLFF.

This clonotype has a count of ten or more. V is TRBV10-3 and J is TRBJ1-5; D call uncertain. Germline assignment: CDR1 ENHRY and CDR2 SYGVKD. Trimming took 7 bases from V and 1 from J, leaving 8 bases between them. The CDR3 length is 13 residues. CDR3 coding DNA: TGTGCCATCAAGGCGGAGAGCAATCAGCCCCAGCATTTT. Encoded protein: CAIKAESNQPQHF.